The following is a TCR beta chain sequence with its context. Its antigen is unknown. Nothing much larger sits one base from this clone, and base qualities are not available. One collaborating source in Seattle enrolled patients during active infection and followed them longitudinally through the course of disease. Collaborating institutions collected whole blood in K2EDTA tubes following their own protocols. For TCRbeta analysis, collaborator samples were shipped as frozen whole blood, as isolated PBMCs, or as DNA extracted from either sample type. The sample comes from a study of blood T cell repertoires in COVID-19 (dated by TCRdb to 2020 to 2021). General notes on the study: Collaborator samples came from the United States, Italy and Spain and covered acute and convalescent phases of COVID-19. Samples came from the ongoing ImmuneRACE study (first 160 participants) plus 1,254 subjects from 6 global collaborators. The dataset comprised deeply sampled blood TCRbeta repertoires from subjects exposed to, actively infected with, or recovered from COVID-19. Where HLA class I and class II types were available, the types were taken from metadata supplied by the sample provider, not from assay-based typing. The repertoires were released in a freely available public database intended as a resource for research on the immune response to SARS-CoV-2. A de-identified subject ID, COVID-19 status, age in years and sex were almost always included in the sample metadata. The prospective study material was composed of cDNA or gDNA derived from T cells, B-cell-depleted T cells, or PBMCs.

The immunoSEQ Assay, a bias-controlled multiplex PCR, was used to amplify TCRbeta CDR3 regions from genomic DNA. As for how the authors treated the data: Within the assay, amplification of reference gene primers was used to estimate how many nucleated cells each sample contained. To quantify the absolute abundance of each unique TCRbeta CDR3 rearrangement, sequence reads were collapsed and filtered. For each sample, productive Simpson clonality was calculated as the square root of Simpson's diversity index across productive rearrangements. This immuneACCESS table, as held by TCRdb, lists in-frame sequences with V and J called but not all clones. Of the missing ones, under half trace to an unresolved V gene in checked studies; the others have no known cause. That table furnishes V, J and clone size, whereas the DNA furnished D and trimming. This sample lists around 470,000 clones; roughly nine tenths were detected once. 0.75% to 0.9% of the sample lies in the top ten.

Overall study outcomes, separate from this receptor: Clinical and demographic metadata were provided uncurated, with the amount varying by source and participant.

The receptor comes from a man aged 18 to 30 with COVID-19, enrolled during active disease. The specimen was peripheral blood.

The base sequence is TGTGCCAGCAGCTCGACAGGGGCGCTCTACAATGAGCAGTTCTTC. This is translated as CASSSTGALYNEQFF. The chain is assembled from TRBV6-5 and TRBJ2-1; 8 bases in the junction line up with TRBD1. From its cysteine to its phenylalanine, the CDR3 spans 15 amino acids. The sequence is cut down to CDR3 DNA, 45 bases in frame from base 1. V is pruned by 6 bases and J by 3 bases, leaving 7 bases of the junction without a gene match. Based on the germline V gene, the CDR1 and CDR2 sequences are MNHEY and SVGAGI.